This TCR beta chain was recorded in a study of T-cell memory formation after mild COVID-19. One entry per CDR3 protein, called by TCRdb with MiXCR from the 5' RACE reads. The sample holds 400,000 to 550,000 distinct CDR3 sequences, around 25% seen once. This clonotype originated in an adult woman who had mild COVID-19 (a few samples of this study predate the infection). Cell type and time point are not known. The sample was PBMCs or a T cell subset sorted from them (not recorded which).

The CDR3 DNA follows: TGTGCCAGCAGCCGGGGGACGCGGGAGGTAGATACGCAGTATTTT. This translates into CASSRGTREVDTQYF. The gene calls are TRBV12-3 or TRBV12-4 and TRBJ2-3; TRBD2 aligns across 8 bases. J gave up 5 bases and V 6 bases, and 10 bases lay outside the gene matches. The length of the CDR3 is 15 residues.